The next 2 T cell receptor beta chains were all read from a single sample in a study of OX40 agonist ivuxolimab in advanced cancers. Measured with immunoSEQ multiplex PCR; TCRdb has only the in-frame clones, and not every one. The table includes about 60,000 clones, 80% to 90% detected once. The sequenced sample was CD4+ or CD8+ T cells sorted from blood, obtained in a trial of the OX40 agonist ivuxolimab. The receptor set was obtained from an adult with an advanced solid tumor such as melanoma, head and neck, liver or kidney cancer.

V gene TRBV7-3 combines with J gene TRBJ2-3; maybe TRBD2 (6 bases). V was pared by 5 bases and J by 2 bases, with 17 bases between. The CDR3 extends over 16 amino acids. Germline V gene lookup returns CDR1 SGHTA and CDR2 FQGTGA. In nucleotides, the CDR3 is TGTGCCAGCAGCCCCCACCCGGGACTTACCACAGATACGCAGTATTTT. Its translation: CASSPHPGLTTDTQYF. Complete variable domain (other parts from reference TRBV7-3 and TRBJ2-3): GAGVSQTPSNKVTEKGKYVELRCDPISGHTALYWYRQSLGQGPEFLIYFQGTGAADDSGLPNDRFFAVRPEGSVSTLKIQRTERGDSAVYLCASSPHPGLTTDTQYFGPGTRLTVL.

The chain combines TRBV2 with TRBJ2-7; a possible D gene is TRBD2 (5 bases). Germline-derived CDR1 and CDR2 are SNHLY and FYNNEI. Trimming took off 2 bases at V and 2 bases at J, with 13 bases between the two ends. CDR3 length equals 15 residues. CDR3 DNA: TGTGCCAGCAGTGAAACCCGGACTGGACCCTACGAGCAGTACTTC. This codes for CASSETRTGPYEQYF.